The present TCR beta chain was sequenced within a study of cytomegalovirus exposure and HLA in healthy donors. Study outcomes and limitations: Follow-up analysis seemed to connect common viral pathogens with several of the most significant clusters identified. It was approximately 160 TCR beta chains that were listed as cytomegalovirus-associated.

The PCR ran on 60 Vbeta and 13 Jbeta primers. Profiled with immunoSEQ multiplex PCR; TCRdb holds only in-frame clones, not every one. The sample records approximately 190,000 clones, approximately 70% being singletons. The CDR3 has 15 amino acids. V trimming: 4 bases; J trimming: 4 bases; junction bases outside the gene matches: 6. From germline, CDR1 is LNHDA and CDR2 SQIVND (reference sequence). Turning to this clone: No antigen is known for it.

The chain combines TRBV19 with TRBJ2-1, with TRBD2 identical over 8 bases. Sequenced: PBMCs. The clonotype was recovered from a woman aged 25-40 years in good health and CMV-seronegative. The CDR3 sequence is CASSTGTRIYNEQFF. The DNA of the CDR3 is TGTGCCAGTAGTACTGGGACTAGAATTTACAATGAGCAGTTCTTC.